This TCR beta chain emerged from a study of PD-1 blockade in classical Hodgkin lymphoma. Every single patient, without exception, relapsed after autologous stem cell transplantation, and brentuximab vedotin exposure varied. Produced via immunoSEQ multiplex PCR; TCRdb's table is partial and in-frame only. This table holds some 65,000 clones, around 75% found once. The sequence derives from a human donor with classical Hodgkin lymphoma. The starting material was peripheral blood mononuclear cells (PBMCs), obtained before the second cycle of nivolumab.

CDR3 in amino acids: CASSSRQAQFF. CDR3 bases: TGTGCCAGCAGCTCAAGACAGGCTCAGTTCTTC. The chain carries TRBV13 and TRBJ2-1; possibly TRBD1 for D (6 bases). Germline CDR1 PRHDT, CDR2 FYEKMQ (reference sequence). The length of the CDR3 is 11 residues. Trimming removed 4 bases at V and 13 bases at J, with 11 bases between.